This T cell receptor beta chain was identified in a study of PD-1 blockade in classical Hodgkin lymphoma. Study conclusions and caveats: Nivolumab starters within 1 year of ASCT were excluded. It was among complete responders that baseline diversity resembled that of newly diagnosed patients. Newly diagnosed patients were reported to exhibit reduced baseline TCR diversity relative to healthy donors. By C4D1, CD4+ diversity increased significantly, especially in complete responders.

Sequenced by immunoSEQ multiplex PCR; TCRdb stores in-frame clones only, minus some. The table shows 35,000 or so clones, with around 63% occurring only once. Brentuximab vedotin exposure varied among the patients, all of whom had relapsed after autologous stem cell transplantation. The table lists this clone with a few counts. What it recognizes is unknown. The germline gives CDR1 ENHRY, CDR2 SYGVKD. The length of the CDR3 is 14 residues. Trimming shortened V by 11 bases and J by 3 bases, and 20 bases separated the two germline ends. This sample comprised peripheral blood mononuclear cells (PBMCs), obtained before the second cycle of nivolumab. This clonotype was sampled from a human donor with classical Hodgkin lymphoma. V gene TRBV10-3 combines with J gene TRBJ2-7; D may be TRBD2 (5 bases). The CDR3 DNA follows: TGTGCCGCCTCCCCCTCAGGAGGTGTCTACGAGCAGTACTTC. Translated: CAASPSGGVYEQYF.